A selection of T cell receptor beta chains follows, all from one sample in a study of T cell responses to AZD1222 COVID-19 vaccine. The assay was immunoSEQ multiplex PCR, and TCRdb's table has in-frame clones only and misses some. The data show around 97,000 clones, 88% seen once. Source: peripheral blood, taken on day 0 of AZD1222 vaccination. These receptors all stem from an adult in good health. Each CDR3 is given with its conserved first and last residue. The D gene is left open where the match is weak. Rows give clone size only sometimes, using once, few, many, or a class for an expanded clone.

j_gene: TRBJ2-3
v_gene: TRBV12-5
abundance: few
d_gene: TRBD1
CDR3aa: CASGPSGGQVFDTQYF
CDR3nt: TGTGCTAGTGGGCCCTCAGGCGGACAGGTTTTCGATACGCAGTATTTT

j_gene: TRBJ1-1
v_gene: TRBV7-2
abundance: few
d_gene: .
CDR3aa: CASSLVGGNTEAFF
CDR3nt: TGTGCCAGCAGCTTAGTGGGGGGGAACACTGAAGCTTTCTTT

j_gene: TRBJ1-1
v_gene: TRBV5-1
abundance: .
d_gene: TRBD1
CDR3aa: CASSLVGQGTEAFF
CDR3nt: TGCGCCAGCAGCTTGGTGGGACAGGGGACTGAAGCTTTCTTT

j_gene: TRBJ1-2
v_gene: TRBV2
abundance: .
d_gene: .
CDR3aa: CASTPGRNRAYGYTF
CDR3nt: TGTGCCAGCACCCCGGGACGGAATAGGGCCTATGGCTACACCTTC

j_gene: TRBJ2-1
v_gene: TRBV6-4
abundance: .
d_gene: .
CDR3aa: CASSPLFRGANEQFF
CDR3nt: TGTGCCAGCAGTCCCCTTTTTAGAGGGGCCAATGAGCAGTTCTTC

j_gene: TRBJ2-1
v_gene: TRBV10-3
abundance: .
d_gene: .
CDR3aa: CAISSGGSSYNEQFF
CDR3nt: TGTGCCATCAGTTCCGGAGGAAGCTCCTACAATGAGCAGTTCTTC

j_gene: TRBJ2-3
v_gene: TRBV7-7
abundance: .
d_gene: TRBD1
CDR3aa: CASSLLGTGGTDTQYF
CDR3nt: TGTGCTAGCAGCTTACTCGGGACAGGGGGCACAGATACGCAGTATTTT

j_gene: TRBJ1-2
v_gene: TRBV6-5
abundance: .
d_gene: TRBD1
CDR3aa: CASRQLTGVVGYTF
CDR3nt: TGTGCCAGCAGACAACTGACAGGGGTTGTGGGCTACACCTTC

j_gene: TRBJ2-7
v_gene: TRBV18
abundance: .
d_gene: .
CDR3aa: CASSPILATYEQYF
CDR3nt: TGTGCCAGCTCACCTATACTCGCAACCTACGAGCAGTACTTC

j_gene: TRBJ2-7
v_gene: TRBV5-4
abundance: once
d_gene: .
CDR3aa: CASSSPGLPLTEQYF
CDR3nt: TGTGCCAGCAGCTCTCCGGGACTGCCTCTGACGGAGCAGTACTTC

j_gene: TRBJ1-6
v_gene: TRBV5-4
abundance: .
d_gene: TRBD1
CDR3aa: CASSPSSTGGFNSPLHF
CDR3nt: TGTGCCAGCAGCCCGTCCTCGACAGGGGGTTTTAATTCACCCCTCCACTTT

j_gene: TRBJ1-2
v_gene: TRBV29-1
abundance: few
d_gene: .
CDR3aa: CSVEVSSDGRRGYTF
CDR3nt: TGCAGCGTTGAAGTATCCTCGGACGGGAGACGTGGCTACACCTTC

j_gene: TRBJ1-6
v_gene: TRBV3-1/TRBV3-2
abundance: .
d_gene: TRBD1
CDR3aa: CASSPRTGDSPLHF
CDR3nt: TGTGCCAGCAGCCCACGGACAGGGGACTCACCCCTCCACTTT

j_gene: TRBJ2-7
v_gene: TRBV3-1/TRBV3-2
abundance: .
d_gene: .
CDR3aa: CASSHGQPAVREQYF
CDR3nt: TGTGCCAGCAGCCACGGGCAGCCCGCGGTCCGCGAGCAGTACTTC

j_gene: TRBJ1-1
v_gene: TRBV21-1
abundance: .
d_gene: .
CDR3aa: CASSPYFRVFAFF
CDR3nt: TGTGCCAGCAGCCCTTATTTTAGGGTATTCGCTTTCTTT

j_gene: TRBJ1-1
v_gene: TRBV18
abundance: once
d_gene: TRBD1
CDR3aa: CASSRAHTGGSPEAFF
CDR3nt: TGTGCCAGCTCTCGGGCCCATACAGGGGGCTCACCCGAAGCTTTCTTT

j_gene: TRBJ2-7
v_gene: TRBV30
abundance: .
d_gene: .
CDR3aa: CAWGTTYEQYF
CDR3nt: TGTGCCTGGGGGACAACCTACGAGCAGTACTTC

j_gene: TRBJ2-7
v_gene: TRBV6-5
abundance: .
d_gene: .
CDR3aa: CASSWAGLLSYEQYF
CDR3nt: TGTGCCAGCAGTTGGGCAGGGCTCCTCTCCTACGAGCAGTACTTC

j_gene: TRBJ1-2
v_gene: TRBV28
abundance: .
d_gene: .
CDR3aa: CASSLPDGLYGYTF
CDR3nt: TGTGCCAGCAGTCTACCCGACGGACTCTATGGCTACACCTTC

j_gene: TRBJ1-6
v_gene: TRBV7-2
abundance: .
d_gene: .
CDR3aa: CASSSRLGSPLHF
CDR3nt: TGTGCCAGCAGCTCGAGACTCGGTTCACCCCTCCACTTT

j_gene: TRBJ1-1
v_gene: TRBV7-2
abundance: once
d_gene: .
CDR3aa: CASSTRGLNTEAFF
CDR3nt: TGTGCCAGCAGCACCCGGGGGCTGAACACTGAAGCTTTCTTT

j_gene: TRBJ2-1
v_gene: TRBV7-2
abundance: .
d_gene: TRBD2
CDR3aa: CASSRGTSGKRGTYNEQFF
CDR3nt: TGTGCCAGCAGCCGTGGGACTAGCGGGAAACGGGGCACCTACAATGAGCAGTTCTTC

j_gene: TRBJ1-6
v_gene: TRBV7-9
abundance: .
d_gene: TRBD1
CDR3aa: CASSSGTGMSPLHF
CDR3nt: TGTGCCAGCAGCTCCGGGACAGGGATGTCACCCCTCCACTTT

j_gene: TRBJ1-3
v_gene: TRBV29-1
abundance: .
d_gene: .
CDR3aa: CSVVTWERSSGNTIYF
CDR3nt: TGCAGCGTTGTGACTTGGGAGAGGAGCTCTGGAAACACCATATATTTT

j_gene: TRBJ1-6
v_gene: TRBV4-3
abundance: .
d_gene: .
CDR3aa: CASSQDLGANSPLHF
CDR3nt: TGCGCCAGCAGCCAAGATCTGGGGGCCAATTCACCCCTCCACTTT

j_gene: TRBJ1-1
v_gene: TRBV7-8
abundance: .
d_gene: .
CDR3aa: CASSLIRGHYTEAFF
CDR3nt: TGTGCCAGCAGCTTAATCAGGGGCCACTACACTGAAGCTTTCTTT